This T cell receptor beta chain comes out of a study of T cells in Graves' hyperthyroidism and ophthalmopathy. Study-wide points: Most thyroid clonotypes with frequency above 0.001 were detected in blood. Prediction of ophthalmopathy progression came a median about 6 months pre-onset.

Amplification targeted TCR beta CDR3 regions from RNA transcripts. First-round RT-PCR targeting the TCR CDR3 was performed with the HTBI primer set. MiXCR, run by TCRdb on the multiplex PCR reads, gives a single entry per CDR3 protein. This table has around 300,000 distinct CDR3 sequences, approximately 13% appearing once. The CDR3 is made up of 16 amino acids. Trimming removed 1 base at V and 1 base at J, with 13 bases between. CDR1 and CDR2 from the germline V gene are SGHAT and FQNNGV. The table lists this clonotype with many counts. The target antigen is unknown. The sample taken for sequencing was blood. This receptor was identified in a woman aged 35 to 49 with Graves' hyperthyroidism. V gene TRBV11-2 combines with J gene TRBJ1-1; D call uncertain. The CDR3 nucleotides are TGTGCCAGCAGCTTAGCATTTGGAGGCCCGAACACTGAAGCTTTCTTT. The encoded protein is CASSLAFGGPNTEAFF. Full variable domain (remainder filled in from reference TRBV11-2 and TRBJ1-1): EAGVAQSPRYKIIEKRQSVAFWCNPISGHATLYWYQQILGQGPKLLIQFQNNGVVDDSQLPKDRFSAERLKGVDSTLKIQPAKLEDSAVYLCASSLAFGGPNTEAFFGQGTRLTVV.